These 15 T cell receptor beta chains were all obtained from the same sample, sequenced in a study of blood T cells in healthy people across ages. For the second PCR, which ran for about 7 to 11 cycles, a sample-barcoded 5' primer and a J-beta primer mix were used. From the 5' RACE reads, TCRdb called clonotypes with MiXCR, one entry per CDR3 protein. Among about 1 million distinct CDR3 sequences listed, 40% to 55% were seen once. Sequencing was performed on blood. Receptors originate from a woman aged 55-69 years in good health.

V gene TRBV27 combines with J gene TRBJ2-7, with D unclear. Germline V gives CDR1 MNHEY, CDR2 SMNVEV (reference sequence). Trimming cost V 0 bases and J 7 bases, with 10 bases left between them. This CDR3 has 13 amino acids. CDR3 sequence: CASSLSSDNEQYF. The CDR3 DNA follows: TGTGCCAGCAGTTTATCCAGCGACAATGAGCAGTACTTC.

The rearrangement joins TRBV9 to TRBJ2-3; D is unresolved. V lost 1 base and J lost 14, with 14 bases in between. The CDR3 loop spans 12 amino acids. The germline gives CDR1 SGDLS, CDR2 YYNGEE. The CDR3 here is CASSVIAQQPYF. CDR3 sequence (DNA): TGTGCCAGCAGCGTAATCGCACAGCAGCCGTATTTT.

This clonotype was counted a few times. This chain joins TRBV25-1 and TRBJ2-7; D unresolved. The CDR3 is 12 residues long. V was pared by 6 bases and J by 3 bases, with 9 bases between. Germline-derived CDR1 and CDR2 are MGHDK and SYGVNS. CDR3 region: CASSMFGYEQYF. CDR3 bases: TGTGCCAGCAGCATGTTTGGCTACGAGCAGTACTTC.

Comments on this clonotype: The junction and the germline gene differ at one end; a read error may be behind it. The chain combines TRBV6-4 with TRBJ1-1; D is unclear. Germline-derived CDR1 and CDR2 are MRHNA and SNTAGT. The CDR3 covers 11 residues. CDR3: CASSDDTGAFF. The CDR3, as DNA: TGTGCCAGCAGTGACGACACTGGAGCTTTCTTT.

The chain recombines TRBV10-3 with TRBJ1-5, with 9 bases fitting TRBD1. V lost 6 bases, J lost 2 bases, and 5 bases stayed unmatched. Germline-derived CDR1 and CDR2 are ENHRY and SYGVKD. The CDR3 sequence is 15 residues long. The CDR3 DNA is TGTGCCATCAGCTTGGGACAGGGAGGCAATCAGCCCCAGCATTTT. Translating it yields CAISLGQGGNQPQHF.

This clonotype was seen a few times. J is TRBJ2-5 and V is TRBV5-6; 7 bases align to TRBD1. CDR3 length equals 15 residues. Trimming removed 3 bases from V and 2 bases from J; junction bases left unmatched: 7. The V gene's germline CDR1 is SGHDT and CDR2 YYEEEE. CDR3 nucleotides: TGTGCCAGCAGCTATTTGTCGACAGGGCAAGAGACCCAGTACTTC. The encoded protein is CASSYLSTGQETQYF. Variable domain in full (rest from reference TRBV5-6 and TRBJ2-5): DAGVTQSPTHLIKTRGQQVTLRCSPKSGHDTVSWYQQALGQGPQFIFQYYEEEERQRGNFPDRFSGHQFPNYSSELNVNALLLGDSALYLCASSYLSTGQETQYFGPGTRLLVL.

V gene TRBV28 combines with J gene TRBJ2-1; D is perhaps TRBD2 (5 bases). This CDR3 comprises 14 residues. Germline V gene sequence: CDR1 MDHEN, CDR2 SYDVKM. The V and J ends lost 5 bases and 12 bases respectively, with 20 bases between them. As DNA, the CDR3 is TGTGCCAGCAGTAGTGGAATACGCGGGCCCCGGCAGTTCTTC. Translation gives CASSSGIRGPRQFF.

The chain's CDR3 is CASSPRTSGQARQYF. For the CDR3, the DNA is TGTGCCAGCAGCCCTCGGACTAGCGGCCAAGCGAGGCAGTACTTC. The chain combines TRBV14 with TRBJ2-7; 10 bases align to TRBD2. Germline V gene lookup returns CDR1 SGHDN and CDR2 FVKESK. Germline trimming cut 4 bases from V and 9 bases from J; bases unmatched to any gene: 12. This CDR3 region has 15 residues. Complete variable domain (other parts from reference TRBV14 and TRBJ2-7): EAGVTQFPSHSVIEKGQTVTLRCDPISGHDNLYWYRRVMGKEIKFLLHFVKESKQDESGMPNNRFLAERTGGTYSTLKVQPAELEDSGVYFCASSPRTSGQARQYFGPGTRLTVT.

This clonotype was found a few times. The V and J genes are TRBV28 and TRBJ2-7, with 10 bases matching TRBD1. Germline V gene sequence: CDR1 MDHEN, CDR2 SYDVKM. J was trimmed by 4 bases and V by 2 bases; bases with no gene match: 5. The length of the CDR3 is 15 residues. CDR3 amino acids: CASSLVGDRGYEQYF. In nucleotides, the CDR3 is TGTGCCAGCAGTTTAGTCGGGGACAGGGGTTACGAGCAGTACTTC.

This chain joins TRBV11-2 and TRBJ2-7; 8 nucleotides agree with TRBD1. V gave up 2 bases and J gave up 6 bases; unmatched junction bases: 9. Germline V lookup: CDR1 SGHAT, CDR2 FQNNGV. The CDR3 sequence is 15 residues long. CDR3 nucleotides: TGTGCCAGCAGCTTATACCCGCAGGGGGCGGGCGAGCAGTACTTC. Encoded protein: CASSLYPQGAGEQYF.

This chain uses TRBV10-2 with TRBJ1-4; perhaps TRBD1 as D (5 bases). The germline V gene encodes CDR1 WSHSY and CDR2 SAAADI. The V gene lost 8 bases and the J gene lost 12 bases, with 13 bases spanning the gap. The CDR3 has 11 residues. CDR3 bases: TGCGCCAGCCTGGACGGGGCCGAACTGTTTTTT. Protein sequence: CASLDGAELFF.

This clonotype was detected a few times. The chain has TRBV29-1 and TRBJ2-1; 14 bases are shared with TRBD2. This CDR3 has 14 residues. From germline, CDR1 is SQVTM and CDR2 ANQGSEA. Trimming cost V 4 bases and J 6 bases; bases outside gene matches: 2. CDR3 sequence reads: CSVVTSGRANEQFF. In nucleotides, the CDR3 is TGCAGCGTTGTGACTAGCGGGAGGGCCAATGAGCAGTTCTTC.

Note on this clonotype: It may be a read error: a sequence one base away is much more abundant. V usage is TRBV29-1 and J usage is TRBJ2-3, with 8 positions matching TRBD2. V dropped 2 bases and J dropped 4; count of bases not matched to a gene: 8. CDR1 and CDR2 from the germline V gene are SQVTM and ANQGSEA. The CDR3 runs to 15 residues. The CDR3 reads CSVEWRRGGADTQYF. The CDR3 coding sequence is TGCAGCGTTGAATGGAGACGGGGGGGGGCAGATACGCAGTATTTT.

V is TRBV6-6 and J is TRBJ2-5; 7 nucleotides line up with TRBD2. The V and J ends lost 10 bases and 11 bases, in that order; junction bases with no gene match: 19. This CDR3 spans 14 amino acids. Germline V gives CDR1 MNHNY, CDR2 SVGAGI (reference sequence). In DNA, the CDR3 is TGTGCCACCCTGAGGGAGCGGGATACCGATGAGCAGTACTTC. Its translation is CATLRERDTDEQYF.

The gene calls are TRBV7-2 and TRBJ2-3; D might be TRBD2 (5 bases). The CDR3 is made up of 15 amino acids. In germline, CDR1 is SGHTA, CDR2 FQGNSA. V dropped 8 bases and J dropped 5 bases, with 20 bases sitting between them. The CDR3 loop is CASGQAALRGDTQYF. In nucleotides, the CDR3 is TGTGCCAGCGGCCAAGCGGCCCTCCGTGGAGATACGCAGTATTTT.